This T cell receptor (beta chain) was observed in a study of blood T cell repertoires in COVID-19. Study information: Acute and convalescent COVID-19 specimens originated in the United States, Italy and Spain. Sample material is recorded as cDNA or gDNA derived from T cells, B-cell-depleted T cells, or PBMCs.

The authors' processing: It was from reference gene primer amplification that nucleated cell counts were estimated. Profiled with immunoSEQ multiplex PCR; TCRdb holds only in-frame clones, not every one. V and J calls and clone size are given by that table; D and trimming were obtained from the DNA. Found here are about 97,000 clones, 85% to 90% of them singletons; the top ten hold about 3%. The TCR sequence derives from a man aged 45 to 65 with active or convalescent COVID-19. The sequenced sample consisted of peripheral blood.

CDR3 DNA: TGCGCCAGCAGCCCCAGGGGGGCAGGAGAGCAGTTCTTC. Its translation: CASSPRGAGEQFF. J is TRBJ2-1 and V is TRBV5-1, with D possibly TRBD1 on 7 matching bases. This CDR3 has 13 amino acids. In germline, CDR1 is SGHRS, CDR2 YFSETQ. V was clipped by 4 bases and J by 10 bases, with 15 bases between them.